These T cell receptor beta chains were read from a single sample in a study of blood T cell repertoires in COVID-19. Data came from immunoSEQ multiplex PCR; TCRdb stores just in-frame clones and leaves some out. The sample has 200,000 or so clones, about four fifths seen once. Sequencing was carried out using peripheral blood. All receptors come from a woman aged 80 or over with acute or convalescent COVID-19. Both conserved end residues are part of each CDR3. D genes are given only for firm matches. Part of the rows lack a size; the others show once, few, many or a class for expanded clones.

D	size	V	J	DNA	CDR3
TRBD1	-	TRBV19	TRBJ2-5	TGTGCCAGTAGTATCCGACAGGGCACAGGAGAGACCCAGTACTTC	CASSIRQGTGETQYF
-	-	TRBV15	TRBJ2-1	TGTGCCACCAGCAGAGGACAGGCCCGACATGAGCAGTTCTTC	CATSRGQARHEQFF
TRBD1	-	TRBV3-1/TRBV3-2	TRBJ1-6	TGTGCCAGCAGCCGATCGACAGGGGCTGGATCACCCCTCCACTTT	CASSRSTGAGSPLHF
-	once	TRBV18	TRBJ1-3	TGTGCCAGCTCACCTGATGGGGGCCGCTCTGGAAACACCATATATTTT	CASSPDGGRSGNTIYF
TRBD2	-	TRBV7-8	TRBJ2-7	TGTGCCAGCAGCTTTTTAGCGGGAGAGCAGTACTTC	CASSFLAGEQYF
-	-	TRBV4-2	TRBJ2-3	TGTGCCAGCAGCCTCATGGCGAGCGGAAGCACAGATACGCAGTATTTT	CASSLMASGSTDTQYF
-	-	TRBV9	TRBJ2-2	TGTGCCAGCAGCCCCACAAGCAGGTCGATCACCGGGGAGCTGTTTTTT	CASSPTSRSITGELFF
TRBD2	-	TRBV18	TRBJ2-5	TGTGCCAGCTCACCAAGGTCCAGCGGGGGGGCCGGTGAGACCCAGTACTTC	CASSPRSSGGAGETQYF
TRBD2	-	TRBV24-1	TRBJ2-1	TGTGCCACCAGTGACCCAAGAGGCGGGAGCTCCTACAATGAGCAGTTCTTC	CATSDPRGGSSYNEQFF
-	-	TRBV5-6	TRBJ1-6	TGTGCCAGCAGCTACGCGGGGCGAGGTAATTCACCCCTCCACTTT	CASSYAGRGNSPLHF
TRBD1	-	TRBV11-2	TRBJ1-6	TGTGCCAGCAGAGCGGGACAGGCCGGGTCACCCCTCCACTTT	CASRAGQAGSPLHF
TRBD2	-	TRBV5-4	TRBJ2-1	TGTGCCAGCAGCTCGGGACTAGCGGGACCGAGCTCCTACAATGAGCAGTTCTTC	CASSSGLAGPSSYNEQFF
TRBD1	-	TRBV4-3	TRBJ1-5	TGCGCCAGCAGTCCGGACAGGGGTGTCAATCAGCCCCAGCATTTT	CASSPDRGVNQPQHF
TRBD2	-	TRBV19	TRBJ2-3	TGTGCCAGTAAATCAACGGGGGGAGGCACAGATACGCAGTATTTT	CASKSTGGGTDTQYF
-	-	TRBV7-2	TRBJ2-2	TGTGCCAGCAGCTTCCGAGGGGGGGCGGACACCGGGGAGCTGTTTTTT	CASSFRGGADTGELFF
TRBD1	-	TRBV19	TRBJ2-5	TGTGCCAGTAGTATGACAGGGGGAGAAGAGACCCAGTACTTC	CASSMTGGEETQYF
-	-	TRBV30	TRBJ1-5	TGTGCCTGGAGTGTATTGACAGGTAATCAGCCCCAGCATTTT	CAWSVLTGNQPQHF
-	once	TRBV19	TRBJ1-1	TGTGCCAGTAGGCGGAGGGCTGACACTGAAGCTTTCTTT	CASRRRADTEAFF
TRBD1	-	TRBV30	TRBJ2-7	TGTGCCTGGAGTGAGGGGACAGGGCTCTACGAGCAGTACTTC	CAWSEGTGLYEQYF
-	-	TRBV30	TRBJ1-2	TGTCCCTCCCCCGCCGGGGGGCCGGGGGGCTACACCTTC	CPSPAGGPGGYTF
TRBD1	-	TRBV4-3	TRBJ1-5	TGCGCCAGCAGCCAAGATAACAGGGGGTTGCCCCAGCATTTT	CASSQDNRGLPQHF
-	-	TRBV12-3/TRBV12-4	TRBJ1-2	TGTGCCAGCAGTTTAGACAGGGATTACGGCTACACCTTC	CASSLDRDYGYTF
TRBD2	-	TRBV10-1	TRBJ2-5	TGCGCCAGCAGTGAGCTAGCGGTGAAAGAGACCCAGTACTTC	CASSELAVKETQYF
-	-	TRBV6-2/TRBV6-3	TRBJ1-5	TGTGCCAGCAGCCCCAGCGGCACCATACGCAATCAGCCCCAGCATTTT	CASSPSGTIRNQPQHF
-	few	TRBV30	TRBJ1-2	TGTGCCTGGAGTGTCGGTTCCCATGGCTACACCTTC	CAWSVGSHGYTF
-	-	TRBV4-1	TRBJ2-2	TGCGCCAGCAGCCAAGGCCGATCTGGGCAGGCGAACACCGGGGAGCTGTTTTTT	CASSQGRSGQANTGELFF
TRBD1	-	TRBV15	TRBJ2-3	TGTGCCACCAGTGGTGGACAGGGGGGATTACGAAACACAGATACGCAGTATTTT	CATSGGQGGLRNTDTQYF
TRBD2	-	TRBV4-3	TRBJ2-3	TGCGCCAGCAGCCAAGATCGGGGTAGCGGGGGGTTCACAGATACGCAGTATTTT	CASSQDRGSGGFTDTQYF
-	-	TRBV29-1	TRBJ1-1	TGCAGCGCTGAGGTCAGTTACACTGAAGCTTTCTTT	CSAEVSYTEAFF
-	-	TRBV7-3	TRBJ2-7	TGTGCCAGCAGCCAAATACAGGGCCACGAGCAGTACTTC	CASSQIQGHEQYF
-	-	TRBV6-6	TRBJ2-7	TGTGCCAGCGGAAATAATAGACAGAGCCCGAGGAACGAGCAGTACTTC	CASGNNRQSPRNEQYF
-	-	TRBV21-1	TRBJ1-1	TGTGCCAGCGCCAAGACAGACGCTGAAGCTTTCTTT	CASAKTDAEAFF
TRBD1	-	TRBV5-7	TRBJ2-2	TGTGCCAGCAGCTTGGGTGGGACAGTCAACACCGGGGAGCTGTTTTTT	CASSLGGTVNTGELFF
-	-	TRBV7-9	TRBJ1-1	TGTGCCAGCAGCTTACAGGAGAACACTGAAGCTTTCTTT	CASSLQENTEAFF
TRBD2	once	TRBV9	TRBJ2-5	TGTGCCAGCAGCTTACTAGCGGGGGGCCAAGAGACCCAGTACTTC	CASSLLAGGQETQYF
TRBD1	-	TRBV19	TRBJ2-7	TGTGCCAGTAGTATAGATTCCCGGGACAGGGACGAGCAGTACTTC	CASSIDSRDRDEQYF
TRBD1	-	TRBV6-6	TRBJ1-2	TGTGCCAGCGGAGCAGGGGGAAGAGGGGGCTACACCTTC	CASGAGGRGGYTF
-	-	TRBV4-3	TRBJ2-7	TGCGCCAGCAGCCAATCGGTCTGGGCTCCCTATACCTACGAGCAGTACTTC	CASSQSVWAPYTYEQYF
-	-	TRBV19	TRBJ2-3	TGTGCCAGTAGACAACAGGTGTCTGCAGATACGCAGTATTTT	CASRQQVSADTQYF
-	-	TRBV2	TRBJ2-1	TGTGCCAGCACCTTGGAAGAGGGATCCTACAATGAGCAGTTCTTC	CASTLEEGSYNEQFF
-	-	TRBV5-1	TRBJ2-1	TGCGCCAGCAGCTTCGGACTATCTTACAATGAGCAGTTCTTC	CASSFGLSYNEQFF
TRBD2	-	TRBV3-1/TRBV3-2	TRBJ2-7	TGTGCCAGCAGCGCGGGACTAGCGGGAGTAGAGCAGTACTTC	CASSAGLAGVEQYF
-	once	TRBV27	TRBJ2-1	TGTGCCAGCAGTTTATCGGGAGCGCTCCCCTCCTACAATGAGCAGTTCTTC	CASSLSGALPSYNEQFF
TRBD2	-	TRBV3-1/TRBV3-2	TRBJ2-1	TGTGCCAGCAGCCCCAGAGCGGGACTAGCTGTCAATGAGCAGTTCTTC	CASSPRAGLAVNEQFF
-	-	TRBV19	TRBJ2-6	TGTGCCAGTAGTCCAGGATCTCTCTTGTCTGGGGCCAACGTCCTGACTTTC	CASSPGSLLSGANVLTF
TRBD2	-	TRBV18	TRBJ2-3	TGTGCCAGTACGGGGGGTACTCGCACAGATACGCAGTATTTT	CASTGGTRTDTQYF
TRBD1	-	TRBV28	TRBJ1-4	TGTGCCAGCAGTTTTCAGGGGGCCAATGAAAAACTGTTTTTT	CASSFQGANEKLFF
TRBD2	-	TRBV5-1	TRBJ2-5	TGCGCCAGCAGCTTGGTAGGGACTAGGTGGGACTCCTACCAAGAGACCCAGTACTTC	CASSLVGTRWDSYQETQYF
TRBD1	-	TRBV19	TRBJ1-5	TGTGCCAGTAGTACGACAGGGACTAGCAATCAGCCCCAGCATTTT	CASSTTGTSNQPQHF
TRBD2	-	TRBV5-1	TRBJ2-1	TGCGCCAGCAGCGCACCGCTAGCGGGAGAAGGAAATGAGCAGTTCTTC	CASSAPLAGEGNEQFF
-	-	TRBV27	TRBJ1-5	TGTGCCAGCAGTTCCCTTAAGACAGTGCCAATTCAGCCCCAGCATTTT	CASSSLKTVPIQPQHF
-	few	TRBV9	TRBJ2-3	TGTGCCAGCAGCGTGGTACACAGAGATACGCAGTATTTT	CASSVVHRDTQYF
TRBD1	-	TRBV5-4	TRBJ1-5	TGTGCCAGCAGCTTAGACAGGGTCGATCAGCCCCAGCATTTT	CASSLDRVDQPQHF
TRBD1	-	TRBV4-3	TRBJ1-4	TGCGCCAGCAGCCAAGAGTTACAGGGGGCGGGTGAAAAACTGTTTTTT	CASSQELQGAGEKLFF
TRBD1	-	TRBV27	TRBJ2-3	TGTGCCAGCAGTCCCTGGACAGGACCTGGCACAGATACGCAGTATTTT	CASSPWTGPGTDTQYF